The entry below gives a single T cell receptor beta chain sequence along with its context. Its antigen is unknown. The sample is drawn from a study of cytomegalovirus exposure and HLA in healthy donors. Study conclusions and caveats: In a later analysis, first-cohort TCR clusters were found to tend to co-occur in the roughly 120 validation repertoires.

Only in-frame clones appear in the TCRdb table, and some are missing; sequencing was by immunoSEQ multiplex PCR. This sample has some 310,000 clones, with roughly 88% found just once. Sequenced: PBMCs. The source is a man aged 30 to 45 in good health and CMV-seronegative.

CDR3 bases: TGTGCCAGCAGCTTAGATAAGCGGGGGATCACCTACGAGCAGTACTTC. This encodes CASSLDKRGITYEQYF. The rearrangement links TRBV7-2 to TRBJ2-7; 8 bases match TRBD2. Trimming at V came to 1 base and at J to 2 bases, leaving 7 bases not matched to a gene. The V gene's germline CDR1 is SGHTA and CDR2 FQGNSA. CDR3 length equals 16 residues.